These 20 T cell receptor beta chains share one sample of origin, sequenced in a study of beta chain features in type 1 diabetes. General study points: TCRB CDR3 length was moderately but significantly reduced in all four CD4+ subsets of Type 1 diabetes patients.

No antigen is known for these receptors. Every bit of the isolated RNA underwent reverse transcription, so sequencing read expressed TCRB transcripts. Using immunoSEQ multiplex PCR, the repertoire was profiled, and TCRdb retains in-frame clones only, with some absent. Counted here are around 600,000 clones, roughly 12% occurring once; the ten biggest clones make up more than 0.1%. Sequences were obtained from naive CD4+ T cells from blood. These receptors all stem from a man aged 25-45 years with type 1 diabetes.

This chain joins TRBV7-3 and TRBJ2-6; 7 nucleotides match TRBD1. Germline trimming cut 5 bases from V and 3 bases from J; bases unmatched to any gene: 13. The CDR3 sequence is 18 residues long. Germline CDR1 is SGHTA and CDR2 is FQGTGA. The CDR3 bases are TGTGCCAGCAGCGATACAGGGGCCGCTACTGATGGGGCCAACGTCCTGACTTTC. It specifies CASSDTGAATDGANVLTF.

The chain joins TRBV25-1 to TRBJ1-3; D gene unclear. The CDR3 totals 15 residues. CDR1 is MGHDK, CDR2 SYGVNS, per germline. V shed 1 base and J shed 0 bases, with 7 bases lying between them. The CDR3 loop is CASSELALSGNTIYF. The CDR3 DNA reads TGTGCCAGCAGTGAATTGGCTCTCTCTGGAAACACCATATATTTT.

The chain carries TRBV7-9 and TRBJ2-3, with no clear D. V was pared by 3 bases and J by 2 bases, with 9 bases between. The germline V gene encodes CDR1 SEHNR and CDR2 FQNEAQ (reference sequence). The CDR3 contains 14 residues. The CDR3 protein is CASSLADYTDTQYF. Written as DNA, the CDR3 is TGTGCCAGCAGCTTGGCCGATTACACAGATACGCAGTATTTT. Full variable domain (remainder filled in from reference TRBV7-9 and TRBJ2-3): DTGVSQNPRHKITKRGQNVTFRCDPISEHNRLYWYRQTLGQGPEFLTYFQNEAQLEKSRLLSDRFSAERPKGSFSTLEIQRTEQGDSAMYLCASSLADYTDTQYFGPGTRLTVL.

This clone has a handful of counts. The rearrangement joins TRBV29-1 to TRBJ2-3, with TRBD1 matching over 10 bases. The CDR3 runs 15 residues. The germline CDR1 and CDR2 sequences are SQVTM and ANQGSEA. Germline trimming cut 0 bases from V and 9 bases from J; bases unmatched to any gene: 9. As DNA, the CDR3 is TGCAGCGTTGAAGATCTGGGACAGGGGTCTGGCACGCAGTATTTT. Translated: CSVEDLGQGSGTQYF.

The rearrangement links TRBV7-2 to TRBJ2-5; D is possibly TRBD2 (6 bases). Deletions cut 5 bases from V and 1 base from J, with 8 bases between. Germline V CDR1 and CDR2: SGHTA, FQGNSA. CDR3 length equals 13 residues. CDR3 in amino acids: CASSRERQETQYF. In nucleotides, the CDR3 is TGTGCCAGCAGCCGGGAGCGCCAAGAGACCCAGTACTTC.

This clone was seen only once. CDR3 in amino acids: CASTPPGLRDTQYF. Here the CDR3 DNA reads TGTGCCAGCACCCCCCCGGGGCTCAGAGATACGCAGTATTTT. The genes are TRBV7-2 and TRBJ2-3; D possibly matches TRBD1 or TRBD2 (5 bases each). Looked up from germline, CDR1 is SGHTA and CDR2 is FQGNSA. This CDR3 spans 14 amino acids. The V and J ends lost 7 bases and 5 bases respectively, with 16 bases between them.

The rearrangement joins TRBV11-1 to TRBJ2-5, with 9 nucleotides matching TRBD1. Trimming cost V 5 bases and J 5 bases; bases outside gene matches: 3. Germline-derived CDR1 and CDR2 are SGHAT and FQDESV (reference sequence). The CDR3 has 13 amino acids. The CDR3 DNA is TGTGCCAGCAGCCGGGACAGGGCCGAGACCCAGTACTTC. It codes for CASSRDRAETQYF.

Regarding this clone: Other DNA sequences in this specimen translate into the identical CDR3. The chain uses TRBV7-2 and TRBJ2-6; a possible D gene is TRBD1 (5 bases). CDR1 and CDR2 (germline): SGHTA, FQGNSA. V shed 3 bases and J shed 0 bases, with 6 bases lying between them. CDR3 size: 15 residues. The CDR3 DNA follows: TGTGCCAGCAGCTTGGACATCTCTGGGGCCAACGTCCTGACTTTC. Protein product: CASSLDISGANVLTF.

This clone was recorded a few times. This chain's CDR3 is CASSGVGNTIYF. CDR3 DNA sequence: TGTGCCAGCAGTGGCGTGGGAAACACCATATATTTT. The chain carries TRBV27 and TRBJ1-3; D is unclear. CDR1 and CDR2 (germline): MNHEY, SMNVEV (reference sequence). V lost 5 bases, J lost 4 bases, and 6 bases lay in between. The CDR3 loop spans 12 amino acids.

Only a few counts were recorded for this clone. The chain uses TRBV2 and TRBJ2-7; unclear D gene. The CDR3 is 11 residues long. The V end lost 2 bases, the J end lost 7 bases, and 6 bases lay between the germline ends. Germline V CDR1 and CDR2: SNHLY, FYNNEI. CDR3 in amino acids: CASSEFQEQYF. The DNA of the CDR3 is TGTGCCAGCAGTGAATTCCAAGAGCAGTACTTC.

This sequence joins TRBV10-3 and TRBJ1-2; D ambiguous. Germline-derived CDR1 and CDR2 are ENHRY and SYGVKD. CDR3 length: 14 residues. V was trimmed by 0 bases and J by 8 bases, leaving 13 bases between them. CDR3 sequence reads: CAISESTFFGGYTF. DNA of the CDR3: TGTGCCATCAGTGAGTCGACGTTCTTTGGGGGCTACACCTTC.

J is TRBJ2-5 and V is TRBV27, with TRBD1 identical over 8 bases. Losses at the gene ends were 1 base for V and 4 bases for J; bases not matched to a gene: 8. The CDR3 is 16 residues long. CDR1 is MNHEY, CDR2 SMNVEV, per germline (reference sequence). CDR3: CASSLFRRGQGETQYF. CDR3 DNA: TGTGCCAGCAGTTTATTTCGCAGGGGGCAAGGAGAGACCCAGTACTTC.

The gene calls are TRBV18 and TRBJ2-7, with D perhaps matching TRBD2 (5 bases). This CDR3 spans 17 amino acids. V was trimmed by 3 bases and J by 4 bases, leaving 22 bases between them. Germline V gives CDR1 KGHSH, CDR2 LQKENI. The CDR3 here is CASSPVRGRGVKYEQYF. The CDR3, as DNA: TGTGCCAGCTCACCCGTGCGCGGACGGGGAGTGAAGTACGAGCAGTACTTC.

The CDR3 here is CATSRDQAGNQPQHF. CDR3 DNA: TGTGCCACCAGCAGAGATCAGGCCGGGAATCAGCCCCAGCATTTT. The rearrangement links TRBV15 to TRBJ1-5; D gene unclear. CDR1 is LNHNV, CDR2 YYDKDF, per germline (reference sequence). The germline V and J ends were trimmed by 0 bases and 4 bases, with 10 bases remaining between them. The CDR3 extends over 15 amino acids. The variable domain in full, with the rest retrieved from reference TRBV15 and TRBJ1-5, is DAMVIQNPRYQVTQFGKPVTLSCSQTLNHNVMYWYQQKSSQAPKLLFHYYDKDFNNEADTPDNFQSRRPNTSFCFLDIRSPGLGDTAMYLCATSRDQAGNQPQHFGDGTRLSIL.

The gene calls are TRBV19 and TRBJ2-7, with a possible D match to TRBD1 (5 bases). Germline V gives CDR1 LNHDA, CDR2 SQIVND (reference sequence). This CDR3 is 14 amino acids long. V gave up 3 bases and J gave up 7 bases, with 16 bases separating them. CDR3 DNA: TGTGCCAGTAGTATTTCCCAGGGTTCGGGTGAGCAGTACTTC. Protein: CASSISQGSGEQYF.

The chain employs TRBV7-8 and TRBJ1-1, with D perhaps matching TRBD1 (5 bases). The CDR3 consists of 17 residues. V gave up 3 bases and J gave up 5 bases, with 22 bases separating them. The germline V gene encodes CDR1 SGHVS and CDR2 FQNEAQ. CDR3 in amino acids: CASSFETLGPQGTEAFF. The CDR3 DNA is TGTGCCAGCAGCTTCGAGACCCTGGGACCCCAGGGTACTGAAGCTTTCTTT.

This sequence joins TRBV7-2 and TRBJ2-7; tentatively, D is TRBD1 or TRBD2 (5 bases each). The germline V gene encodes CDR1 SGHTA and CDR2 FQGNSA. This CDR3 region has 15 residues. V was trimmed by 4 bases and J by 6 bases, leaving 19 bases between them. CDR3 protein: CASSSLGSRQSEQYF. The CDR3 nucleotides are TGTGCCAGCAGCTCCTTAGGGAGCAGACAGAGCGAGCAGTACTTC.

The CDR3 region has the DNA TGTGCCAGCAGGTTACTACCAAGGAGGGAGCAGTACTTC. Translated: CASRLLPRREQYF. V is TRBV2 and J is TRBJ2-7, with D possibly being TRBD2 (5 bases). Trimming cost V 6 bases and J 7 bases, with 16 bases left between them. CDR1 and CDR2 (germline): SNHLY, FYNNEI. The CDR3 covers 13 residues. The full variable domain, rest sourced from reference TRBV2 and TRBJ2-7, is EPEVTQTPSHQVTQMGQEVILRCVPISNHLYFYWYRQILGQKVEFLVSFYNNEISEKSEIFDDQFSVERPDGSNFTLKIRSTKLEDSAMYFCASRLLPRREQYFGPGTRLTVT.

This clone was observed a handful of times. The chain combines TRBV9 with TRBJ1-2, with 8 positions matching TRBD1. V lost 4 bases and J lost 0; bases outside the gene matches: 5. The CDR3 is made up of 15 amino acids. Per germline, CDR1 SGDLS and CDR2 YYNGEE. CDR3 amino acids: CASSPMDRANYGYTF. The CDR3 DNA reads TGTGCCAGCAGCCCCATGGACAGGGCTAACTATGGCTACACCTTC.

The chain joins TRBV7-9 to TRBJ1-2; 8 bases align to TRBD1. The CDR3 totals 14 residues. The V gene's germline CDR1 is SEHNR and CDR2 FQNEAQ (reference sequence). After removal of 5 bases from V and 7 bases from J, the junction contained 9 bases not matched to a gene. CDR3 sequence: CASSETGVEVGYTF. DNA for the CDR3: TGTGCCAGCAGCGAGACAGGGGTAGAAGTTGGCTACACCTTC.